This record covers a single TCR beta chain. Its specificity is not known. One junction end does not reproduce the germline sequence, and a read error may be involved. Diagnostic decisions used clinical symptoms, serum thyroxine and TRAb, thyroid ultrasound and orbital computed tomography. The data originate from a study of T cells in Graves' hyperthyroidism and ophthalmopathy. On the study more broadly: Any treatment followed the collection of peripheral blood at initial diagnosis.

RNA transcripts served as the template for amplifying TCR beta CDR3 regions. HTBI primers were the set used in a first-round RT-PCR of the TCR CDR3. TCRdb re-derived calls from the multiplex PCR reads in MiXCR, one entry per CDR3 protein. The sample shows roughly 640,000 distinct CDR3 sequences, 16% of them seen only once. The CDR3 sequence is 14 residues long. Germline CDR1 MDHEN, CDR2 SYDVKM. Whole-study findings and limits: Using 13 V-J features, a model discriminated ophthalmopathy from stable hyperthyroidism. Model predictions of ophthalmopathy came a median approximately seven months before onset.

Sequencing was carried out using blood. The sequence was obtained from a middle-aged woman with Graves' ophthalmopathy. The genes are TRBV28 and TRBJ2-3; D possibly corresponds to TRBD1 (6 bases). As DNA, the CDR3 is TGTACCAGCACCGAACAGGGTTGGGCGGATACGCAGTATTTT. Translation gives CTSTEQGWADTQYF.